This TCR beta chain was sequenced in a study of fetal regulatory T cell absence and autoimmunity. J was trimmed by 3 bases and V by 2 bases; bases with no gene match: 15. This CDR3 has 18 amino acids. Germline V CDR1 and CDR2: SGDLS, YYNGEE. The method was immunoSEQ multiplex PCR; TCRdb's version includes in-frame clones alone and lacks a portion of them. The profile covers about 95,000 clones, with approximately 79% appearing a single time and roughly 2% taken by the ten largest. Sequencing was done on a sample of pancreas tissue. The chain links TRBV9 to TRBJ2-7; TRBD2 matches at 9 bases. The receptor was isolated from a male donor with IPEX syndrome. The CDR3 sequence: CASSVPFSGGGHGYEQYF. The DNA for the CDR3 is TGTGCCAGCAGCGTCCCTTTTAGCGGGGGAGGGCATGGCTACGAGCAGTACTTC.